This T cell receptor (beta chain) was captured by sequencing in a study of T-cell reconstitution after alpha-beta-depleted transplantation in children. Unique molecular identifiers were used to barcode this TCRbeta library. TCRdb re-analysed the PCR reads in MiXCR, keeping a single row per CDR3 protein. The sample gives over 550,000 distinct CDR3 sequences, 10% of which show up once; less than 5% is in the top ten. At least ten counts were recorded for this clonotype. Trimming took off 0 bases at V and 2 bases at J, with 12 bases between the two ends. The CDR3 is made up of 15 amino acids. CDR1 is SGDLS, CDR2 YYNGEE, per germline.

The sample in question was PBMCs from the stem cell graft donor, obtained from the stem cell graft. The chain recombines TRBV9 with TRBJ2-7, with a weak D call TRBD2 (5 bases). This receptor was identified in a human donor who donated a stem cell graft to a child with acute myeloid leukemia. DNA of the CDR3: TGTGCCAGCAGCGTAGGGAGTAGCGCGACCTACGAGCAGTACTTC. This translates into CASSVGSSATYEQYF.